This T cell receptor beta chain appears in the sequencing data of a study of technical replicates of blood from several donors. Using immunoSEQ multiplex PCR, the repertoire was profiled, and TCRdb retains in-frame clones only, with some absent. The sample gives around 61,000 clones, approximately 86% of which show up once; approximately 5.4% is in the top ten. V shed 6 bases and J 6 bases; nucleotides not matched to a gene: 20. Germline CDR1 reads LNHDA; CDR2 reads SQIVND (reference sequence). The CDR3 has 17 residues. The gene calls are TRBV19 and TRBJ2-7; 7 nucleotides line up with TRBD2. This clonotype originated in a human donor in good health. Some clones in this sample may be carry-over from other donors' samples. Input material: PBMCs. In DNA, the CDR3 is TGTGCCAGTAGCCGTCGTGCTCAGGGAGGGCTGGGGTTCGAGCAGTACTTC. Amino acids: CASSRRAQGGLGFEQYF.